Below, 2 T cell receptor beta chains from the same sample are listed, as sequenced in a study of tumor-infiltrating lymphocytes in primary liver carcinoma. Unsorted bulk tissue, roughly 19-34 mg of it, served as the source for co-extraction of RNA and DNA. A constant-region primer served to make TCR beta cDNA from approximately 490 ng total RNA. Slightly modified ARM-PCR, run as three nested multiplex PCR rounds, produced the TCR beta libraries. The first two PCR rounds used TRBV1-TRBV30 primers with a Cbeta primer, approximately 9 cycles each. Each CDR3 protein is one row after TCRdb ran MiXCR on the multiplex PCR reads. The sample carries about 190,000 distinct CDR3 sequences, around 85% recorded once. The sequenced material came from tumor tissue from primary liver carcinoma. The receptors derive from a man in his forties with primary liver carcinoma and hepatitis B virus infection.

This clonotype was detected once. The rearrangement links TRBV5-1 to TRBJ2-5; maybe TRBD1 (6 bases). Germline assignment: CDR1 SGHRS and CDR2 YFSETQ. The CDR3 runs 15 residues. The CDR3 here is CVNSLETGWIETQYF. As DNA, the CDR3 is TGCGTCAACAGCTTGGAAACAGGGTGGATTGAGACCCAGTACTTC.

The rearrangement uses TRBV6-6 and TRBJ2-2; TRBD1 matches 8 bases. V shed 0 bases, J shed 8 bases, and the junction held 11 bases outside the gene matches. Per germline, CDR1 MNHNY and CDR2 SVGAGI (reference sequence). The CDR3 length is 17 residues. CDR3 loop: CASSYSGQEAGTGELFF. The CDR3 DNA reads as TGTGCCAGCAGTTACTCGGGACAGGAGGCGGGGACAGGGGAGCTGTTTTTT.